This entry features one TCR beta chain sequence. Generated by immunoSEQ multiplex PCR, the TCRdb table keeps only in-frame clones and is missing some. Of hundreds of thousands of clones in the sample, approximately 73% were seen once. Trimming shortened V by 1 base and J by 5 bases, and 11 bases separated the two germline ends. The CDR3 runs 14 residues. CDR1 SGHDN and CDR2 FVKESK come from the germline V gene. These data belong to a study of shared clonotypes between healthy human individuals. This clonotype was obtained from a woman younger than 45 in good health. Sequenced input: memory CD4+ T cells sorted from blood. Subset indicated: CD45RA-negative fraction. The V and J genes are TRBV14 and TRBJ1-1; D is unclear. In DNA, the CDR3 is TGTGCCAGCAGCCAAGGGGTTCGCAGGACTGAAGCTTTCTTT. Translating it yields CASSQGVRRTEAFF. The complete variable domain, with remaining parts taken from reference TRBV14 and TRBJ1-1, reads EAGVTQFPSHSVIEKGQTVTLRCDPISGHDNLYWYRRVMGKEIKFLLHFVKESKQDESGMPNNRFLAERTGGTYSTLKVQPAELEDSGVYFCASSQGVRRTEAFFGQGTRLTVV.